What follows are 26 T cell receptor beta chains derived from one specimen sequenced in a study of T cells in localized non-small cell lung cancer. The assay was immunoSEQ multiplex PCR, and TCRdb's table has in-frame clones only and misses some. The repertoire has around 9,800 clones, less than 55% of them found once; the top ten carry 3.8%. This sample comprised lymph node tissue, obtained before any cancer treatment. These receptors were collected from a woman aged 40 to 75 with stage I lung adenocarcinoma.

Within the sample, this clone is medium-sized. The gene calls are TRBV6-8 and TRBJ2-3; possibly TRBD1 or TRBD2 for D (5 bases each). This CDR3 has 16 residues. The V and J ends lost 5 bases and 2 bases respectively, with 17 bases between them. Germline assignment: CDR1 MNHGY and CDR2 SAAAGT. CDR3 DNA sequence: TGTGCCAGCAGTGAGGGTAGTAGGGGTCACACAGATACGCAGTATTTT. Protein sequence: CASSEGSRGHTDTQYF.

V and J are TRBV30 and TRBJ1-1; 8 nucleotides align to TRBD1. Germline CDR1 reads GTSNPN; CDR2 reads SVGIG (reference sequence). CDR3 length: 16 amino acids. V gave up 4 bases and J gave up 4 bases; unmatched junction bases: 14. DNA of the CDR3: TGTGCCTGGATCACCCAAAAGAGGACAGGGCGCACTGAAGCTTTCTTT. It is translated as CAWITQKRTGRTEAFF.

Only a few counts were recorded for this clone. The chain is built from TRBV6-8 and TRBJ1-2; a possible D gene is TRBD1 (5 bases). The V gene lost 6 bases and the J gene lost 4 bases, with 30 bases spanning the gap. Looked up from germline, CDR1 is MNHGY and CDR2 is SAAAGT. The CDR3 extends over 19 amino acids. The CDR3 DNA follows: TGTGCCAGCAGCGCACGGACCGCTTCTGGCTGGTGGGGGACCTATGGCTACACCTTC. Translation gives CASSARTASGWWGTYGYTF.

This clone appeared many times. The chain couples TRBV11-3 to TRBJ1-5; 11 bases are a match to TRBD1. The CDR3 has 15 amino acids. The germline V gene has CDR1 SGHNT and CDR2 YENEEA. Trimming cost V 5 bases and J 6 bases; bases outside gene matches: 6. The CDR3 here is CASSRDRGSGQPQHF. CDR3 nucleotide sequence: TGTGCCAGCAGCCGGGACAGGGGGTCGGGTCAGCCCCAGCATTTT.

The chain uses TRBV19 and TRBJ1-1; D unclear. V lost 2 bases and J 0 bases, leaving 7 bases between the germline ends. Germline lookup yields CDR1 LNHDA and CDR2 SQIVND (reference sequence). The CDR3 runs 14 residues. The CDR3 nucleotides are TGTGCCAGTAGTATACGGAAGGTGAACACTGAAGCTTTCTTT. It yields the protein CASSIRKVNTEAFF.

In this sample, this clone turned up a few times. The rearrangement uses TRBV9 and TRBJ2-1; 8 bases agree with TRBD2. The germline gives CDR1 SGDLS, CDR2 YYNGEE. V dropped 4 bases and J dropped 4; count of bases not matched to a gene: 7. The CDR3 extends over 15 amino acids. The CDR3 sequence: CASSRSGDTYNEQFF. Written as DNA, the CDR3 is TGTGCCAGCAGCCGTAGCGGGGATACTTACAATGAGCAGTTCTTC. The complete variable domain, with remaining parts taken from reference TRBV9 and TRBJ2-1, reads DSGVTQTPKHLITATGQRVTLRCSPRSGDLSVYWYQQSLDQGLQFLIQYYNGEERAKGNILERFSAQQFPDLHSELNLSSLELGDSALYFCASSRSGDTYNEQFFGPGTRLTVL.

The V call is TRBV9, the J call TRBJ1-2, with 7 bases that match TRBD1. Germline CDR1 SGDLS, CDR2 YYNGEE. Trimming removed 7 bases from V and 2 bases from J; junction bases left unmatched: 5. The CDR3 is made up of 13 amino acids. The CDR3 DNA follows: TGTGCCAGCCATGACAGGGCGAACTATGGCTACACCTTC. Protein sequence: CASHDRANYGYTF.

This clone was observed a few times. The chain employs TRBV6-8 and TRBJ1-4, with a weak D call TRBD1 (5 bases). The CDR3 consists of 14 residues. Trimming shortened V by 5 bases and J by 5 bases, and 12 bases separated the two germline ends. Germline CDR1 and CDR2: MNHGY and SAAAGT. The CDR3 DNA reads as TGTGCCAGCAGTGCCCGGGACGGAAATGAAAAACTGTTTTTT. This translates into CASSARDGNEKLFF.

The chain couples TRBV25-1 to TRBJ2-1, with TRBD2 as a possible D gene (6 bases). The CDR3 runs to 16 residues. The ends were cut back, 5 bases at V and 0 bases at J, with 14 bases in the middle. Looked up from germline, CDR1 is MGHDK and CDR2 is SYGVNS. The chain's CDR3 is CASSWNRENSYNEQFF. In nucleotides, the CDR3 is TGTGCCAGCAGTTGGAACCGGGAGAACTCCTACAATGAGCAGTTCTTC.

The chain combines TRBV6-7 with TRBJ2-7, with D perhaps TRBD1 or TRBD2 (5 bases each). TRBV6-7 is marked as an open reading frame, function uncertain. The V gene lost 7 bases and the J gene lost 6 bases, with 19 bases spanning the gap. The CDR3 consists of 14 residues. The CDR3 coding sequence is TGTGCCAGCATCGACCAAAGGGGCCGGGGCGAGCAGTACTTC. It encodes CASIDQRGRGEQYF.

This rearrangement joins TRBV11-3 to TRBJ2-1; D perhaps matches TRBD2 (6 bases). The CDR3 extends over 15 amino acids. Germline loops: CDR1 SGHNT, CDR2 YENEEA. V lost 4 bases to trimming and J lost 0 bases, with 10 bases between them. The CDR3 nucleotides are TGTGCCAGCAGCTCCCCCGGGAGCTCCTACAATGAGCAGTTCTTC. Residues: CASSSPGSSYNEQFF.

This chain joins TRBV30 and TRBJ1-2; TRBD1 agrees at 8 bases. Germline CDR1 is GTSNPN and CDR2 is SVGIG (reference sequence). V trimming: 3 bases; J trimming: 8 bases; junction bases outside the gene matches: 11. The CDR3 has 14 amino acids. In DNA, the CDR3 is TGTGCCTGGAGCTTGGACAGGGAATCTAGCGGCTACACCTTC. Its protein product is CAWSLDRESSGYTF.

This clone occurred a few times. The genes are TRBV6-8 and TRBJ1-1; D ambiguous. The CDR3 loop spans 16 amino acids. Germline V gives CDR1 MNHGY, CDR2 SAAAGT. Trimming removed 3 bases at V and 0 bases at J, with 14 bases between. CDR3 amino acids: CASSYSPTQMNTEAFF. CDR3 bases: TGTGCCAGCAGTTATTCCCCAACCCAGATGAACACTGAAGCTTTCTTT.

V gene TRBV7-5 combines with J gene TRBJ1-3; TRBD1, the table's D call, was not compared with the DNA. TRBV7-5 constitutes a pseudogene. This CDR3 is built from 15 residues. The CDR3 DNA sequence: TGTGCCAGCAGCGTCACCAATGGGGCCGGAAACACCATATATTTT. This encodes CASSVTNGAGNTIYF.

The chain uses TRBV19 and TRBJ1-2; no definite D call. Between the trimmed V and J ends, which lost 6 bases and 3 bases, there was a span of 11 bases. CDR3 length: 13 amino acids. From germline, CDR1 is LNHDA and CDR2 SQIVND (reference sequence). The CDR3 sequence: CASRPVGDYGYTF. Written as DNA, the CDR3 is TGTGCCAGTAGACCCGTGGGTGACTATGGCTACACCTTC.

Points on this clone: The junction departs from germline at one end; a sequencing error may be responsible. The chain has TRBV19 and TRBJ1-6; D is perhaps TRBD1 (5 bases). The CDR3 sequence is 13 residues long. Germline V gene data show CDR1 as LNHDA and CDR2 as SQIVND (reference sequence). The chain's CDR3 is CASSKLGDSSLHF. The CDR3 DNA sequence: TGTGCCAGTAGTAAGTTGGGGGATTCATCCCTCCACTTT.

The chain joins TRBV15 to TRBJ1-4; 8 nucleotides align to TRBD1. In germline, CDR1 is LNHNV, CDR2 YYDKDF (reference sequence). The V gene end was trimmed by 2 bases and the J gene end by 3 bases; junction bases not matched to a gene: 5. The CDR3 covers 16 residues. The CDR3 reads CATSRPDRVANEKLFF. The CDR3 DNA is TGTGCCACCAGCAGACCGGACAGGGTGGCTAATGAAAAACTGTTTTTT. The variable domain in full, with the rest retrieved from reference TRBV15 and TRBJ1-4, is DAMVIQNPRYQVTQFGKPVTLSCSQTLNHNVMYWYQQKSSQAPKLLFHYYDKDFNNEADTPDNFQSRRPNTSFCFLDIRSPGLGDTAMYLCATSRPDRVANEKLFFGSGTQLSVL.

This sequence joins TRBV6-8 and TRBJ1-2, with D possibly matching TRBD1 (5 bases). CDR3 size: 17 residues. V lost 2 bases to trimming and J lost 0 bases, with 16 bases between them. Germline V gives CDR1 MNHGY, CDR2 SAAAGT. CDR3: CASSYRAGSRSNYGYTF. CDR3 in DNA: TGTGCCAGCAGTTACCGTGCAGGGTCACGATCTAACTATGGCTACACCTTC.

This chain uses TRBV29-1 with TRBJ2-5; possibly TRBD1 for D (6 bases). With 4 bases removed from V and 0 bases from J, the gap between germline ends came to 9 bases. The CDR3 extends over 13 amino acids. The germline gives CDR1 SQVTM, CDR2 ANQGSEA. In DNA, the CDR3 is TGCAGCGTTGGGGACACCCACCAAGAGACCCAGTACTTC. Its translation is CSVGDTHQETQYF.

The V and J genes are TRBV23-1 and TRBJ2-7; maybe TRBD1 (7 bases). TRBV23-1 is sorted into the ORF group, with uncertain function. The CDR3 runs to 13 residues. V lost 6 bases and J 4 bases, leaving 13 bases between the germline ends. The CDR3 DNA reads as TGCGCCAGCAGGGAGGGGGCGCCTTACGAGCAGTACTTC. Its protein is CASREGAPYEQYF.

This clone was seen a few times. Here the CDR3 reads CASSLSSGYTGELFF. The CDR3 bases are TGTGCCAGCAGCTTAAGTAGCGGTTACACCGGGGAGCTGTTTTTT. This chain connects TRBV7-5 to TRBJ2-2; TRBD2 reflects the table's D call only, with no check against the DNA. TRBV7-5 is classified as a pseudogene. This CDR3 comprises 15 residues.

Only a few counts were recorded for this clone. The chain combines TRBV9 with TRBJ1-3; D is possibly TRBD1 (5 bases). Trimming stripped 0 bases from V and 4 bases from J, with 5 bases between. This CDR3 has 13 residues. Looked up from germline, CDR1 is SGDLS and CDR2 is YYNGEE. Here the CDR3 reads CASSVGQGNTIYF. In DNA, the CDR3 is TGTGCCAGCAGCGTAGGACAGGGAAACACCATATATTTT.

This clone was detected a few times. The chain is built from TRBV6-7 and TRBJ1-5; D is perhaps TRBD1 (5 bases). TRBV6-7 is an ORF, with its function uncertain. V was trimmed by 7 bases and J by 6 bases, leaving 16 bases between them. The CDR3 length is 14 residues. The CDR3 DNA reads TGTGCCAGCATTAGGGGCGGGCCAGGTCAGCCCCAGCATTTT. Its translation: CASIRGGPGQPQHF.

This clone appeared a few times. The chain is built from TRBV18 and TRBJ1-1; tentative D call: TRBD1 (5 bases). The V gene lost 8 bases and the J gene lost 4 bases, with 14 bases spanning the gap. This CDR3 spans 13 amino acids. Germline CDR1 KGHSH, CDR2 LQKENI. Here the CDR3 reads CASKLLGGTEAFF. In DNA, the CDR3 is TGTGCCAGCAAGCTCCTGGGGGGCACTGAAGCTTTCTTT.

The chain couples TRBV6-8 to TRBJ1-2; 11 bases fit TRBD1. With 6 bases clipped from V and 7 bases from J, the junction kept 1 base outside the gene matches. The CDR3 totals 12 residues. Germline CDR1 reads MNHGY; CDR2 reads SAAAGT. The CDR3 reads CASRGTGGGYTF. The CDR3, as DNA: TGTGCCAGCAGAGGGACAGGGGGTGGCTACACCTTC.

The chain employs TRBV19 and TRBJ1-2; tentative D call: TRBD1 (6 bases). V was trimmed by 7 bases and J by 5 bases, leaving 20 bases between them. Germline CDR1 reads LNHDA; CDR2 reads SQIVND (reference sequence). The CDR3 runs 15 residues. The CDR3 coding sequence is TGTGCCAGTACCCCTTTGGTGACAGGAGCTTATGGCTACACCTTC. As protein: CASTPLVTGAYGYTF.